The 5 T cell receptor beta chains in this list originate from one sample, sequenced in a study of Graves' ophthalmopathy and Graves' hyperthyroidism. The sequenced template was RNA, covering the TCR beta CDR3 region. RT-PCR in the first round used HTBI primers; a second-round multiplex PCR followed. Each CDR3 protein gets one entry after TCRdb re-called the multiplex PCR reads with MiXCR. This table has roughly 1.1 million distinct CDR3 sequences, about two fifths appearing once. Sequencing input: peripheral blood or thyroid tissue (not recorded which). The receptors derive from an adult man with Graves' hyperthyroidism.

The chain is built from TRBV14 and TRBJ1-2; weak D call: TRBD1 (5 bases). Germline CDR1 reads SGHDN; CDR2 reads FVKESK. This CDR3 has 13 amino acids. Deletions cut 5 bases from V and 6 bases from J, with 13 bases between. The CDR3 nucleotides are TGTGCCAGCAGCTTCGGGGGGTACGATGGCTACACCTTC. It yields the protein CASSFGGYDGYTF.

This clonotype was counted ten times or more. One end of the junction fails to match germline, which may point to a read error. CDR3 sequence: CSVFGGPNYSYTF. The CDR3 DNA sequence: TGCAGCGTTTTCGGGGGGCCTAACTATAGCTACACCTTC. The chain links TRBV29-1 to TRBJ1-2; a possible D gene is TRBD1 (6 bases). The CDR3 runs to 13 residues. CDR1 SQVTM and CDR2 ANQGSEA come from the germline V gene.

This chain links TRBV2 with TRBJ2-7; 10 positions agree with TRBD1. V dropped 6 bases and J dropped 4; count of bases not matched to a gene: 9. In germline, CDR1 is SNHLY, CDR2 FYNNEI. The length of the CDR3 is 15 residues. DNA for the CDR3: TGTGCCAGCAGATTACGGGACAGGGGACTTTACGAGCAGTACTTC. Translation: CASRLRDRGLYEQYF.

This clonotype was observed at least ten times. The CDR3 coding sequence is TGTGCCAGCAGCCCCCCGGGCCCCTCCGTGGACGAGCAGTACTTC. Amino acid sequence: CASSPPGPSVDEQYF. This chain links TRBV7-9 with TRBJ2-7; no definite D call. CDR1 and CDR2 from the germline V gene are SEHNR and FQNEAQ (reference sequence). The ends were cut back, 5 bases at V and 5 bases at J, with 19 bases in the middle. This CDR3 is built from 15 residues.

V usage is TRBV9 and J usage is TRBJ1-2; TRBD1 agrees at 8 bases. CDR3 length: 15 residues. Per germline, CDR1 SGDLS and CDR2 YYNGEE. Trimming at V came to 2 bases and at J to 5 bases, leaving 8 bases not matched to a gene. CDR3 nucleotide sequence: TGTGCCAGCAGCGTCACCGGGGGGACAGGATATGGCTACACCTTC. Its protein product is CASSVTGGTGYGYTF.